This T cell receptor beta chain is from a study of T cells after yellow fever vaccination. Notes on the study in general: Detected again after the booster were most primary-vaccination clones, at about 96% CD4 and 80% to 90% CD8.

TCRdb reprocessed the 5' RACE reads with MiXCR, giving one entry per CDR3 protein. Here the sample spans 70,000 or so distinct CDR3 sequences, 7.3% being singletons. The CDR3 runs 16 residues. V shed 1 base and J 6 bases; nucleotides not matched to a gene: 8. Per the germline V gene, CDR1 is SGHDN and CDR2 is FVKESK. Turning to this clonotype: Its cognate antigen is unknown.

The sequence was obtained from a man between 18 and 35 years old who received the YFV17D yellow fever vaccine. Source: CD8+ T cells sorted from PBMCs, taken approximately 11 days after the first yellow fever vaccination. The chain has TRBV14 and TRBJ2-2; the match to TRBD1 covers 7 bases. The CDR3 DNA reads as TGTGCCAGCAGCCAAGGCCCGCAGGGGACAGCCGGGGAGCTGTTTTTT. This sequence encodes CASSQGPQGTAGELFF.